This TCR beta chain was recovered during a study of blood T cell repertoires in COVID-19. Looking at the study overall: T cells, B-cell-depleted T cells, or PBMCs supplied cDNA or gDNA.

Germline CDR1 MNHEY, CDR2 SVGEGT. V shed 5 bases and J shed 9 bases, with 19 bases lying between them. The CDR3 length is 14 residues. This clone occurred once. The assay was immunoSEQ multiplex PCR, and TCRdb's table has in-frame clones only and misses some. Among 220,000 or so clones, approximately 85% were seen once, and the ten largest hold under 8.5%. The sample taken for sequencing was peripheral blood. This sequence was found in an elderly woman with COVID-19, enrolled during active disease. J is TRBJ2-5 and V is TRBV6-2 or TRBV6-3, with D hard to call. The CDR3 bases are TGTGCCAGCAGTAAGGAGAATAGTTTCAGCCCCCAGTACTTC. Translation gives CASSKENSFSPQYF.